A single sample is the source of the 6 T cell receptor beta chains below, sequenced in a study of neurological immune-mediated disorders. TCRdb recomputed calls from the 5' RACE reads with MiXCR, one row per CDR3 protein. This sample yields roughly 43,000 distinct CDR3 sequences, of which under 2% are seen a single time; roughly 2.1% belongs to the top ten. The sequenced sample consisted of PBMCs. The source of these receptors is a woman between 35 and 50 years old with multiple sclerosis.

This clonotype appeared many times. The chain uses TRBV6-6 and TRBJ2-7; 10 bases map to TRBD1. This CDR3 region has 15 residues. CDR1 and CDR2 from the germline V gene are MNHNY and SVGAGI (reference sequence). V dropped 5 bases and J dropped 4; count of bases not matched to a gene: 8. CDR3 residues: CASSRPGQGVYEQYF. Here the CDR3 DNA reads TGTGCCAGCAGTCGTCCCGGACAGGGGGTTTACGAGCAGTACTTC.

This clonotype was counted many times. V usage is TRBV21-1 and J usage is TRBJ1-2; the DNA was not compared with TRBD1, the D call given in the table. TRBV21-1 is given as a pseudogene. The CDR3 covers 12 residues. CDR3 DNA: TGTGCCACTCCGGTACACCAAAGGGGCTACACCTTC. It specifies CATPVHQRGYTF.

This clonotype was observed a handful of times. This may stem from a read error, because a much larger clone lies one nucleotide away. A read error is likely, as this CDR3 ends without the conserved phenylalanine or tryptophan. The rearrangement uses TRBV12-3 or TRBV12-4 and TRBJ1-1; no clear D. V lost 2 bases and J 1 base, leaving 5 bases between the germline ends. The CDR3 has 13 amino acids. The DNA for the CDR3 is TGTGCCAGCAGTTTAAGACGGAACACTGAAGCTTTCTGT. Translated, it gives CASSLRRNTEAFC.

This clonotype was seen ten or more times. The CDR3 coding sequence is TGCGCCAGCAGCCCTCCTCAGGACAGGGATACAGATACGCAGTATTTT. Translating gives CASSPPQDRDTDTQYF. The rearrangement links TRBV5-1 to TRBJ2-3; 8 nucleotides align to TRBD1. The germline gives CDR1 SGHRS, CDR2 YFSETQ. V dropped 4 bases and J dropped 3; count of bases not matched to a gene: 10. CDR3 length equals 16 residues.

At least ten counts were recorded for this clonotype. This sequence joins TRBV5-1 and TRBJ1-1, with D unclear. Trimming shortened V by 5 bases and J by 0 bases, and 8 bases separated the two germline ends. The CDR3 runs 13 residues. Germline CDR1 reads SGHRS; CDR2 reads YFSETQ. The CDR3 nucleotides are TGCGCCAGCAGTATTGGCTTGAACACTGAAGCTTTCTTT. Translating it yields CASSIGLNTEAFF. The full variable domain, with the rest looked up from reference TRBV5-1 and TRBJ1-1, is KAGVTQTPRYLIKTRGQQVTLSCSPISGHRSVSWYQQTPGQGLQFLFEYFSETQRNKGNFPGRFSGRQFSNSRSEMNVSTLELGDSALYLCASSIGLNTEAFFGQGTRLTVV.

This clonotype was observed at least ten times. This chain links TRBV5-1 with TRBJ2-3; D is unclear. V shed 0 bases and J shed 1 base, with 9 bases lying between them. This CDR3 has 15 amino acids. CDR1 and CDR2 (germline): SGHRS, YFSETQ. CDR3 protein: CASSLVARGTDTQYF. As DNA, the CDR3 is TGCGCCAGCAGCTTGGTTGCGAGAGGCACAGATACGCAGTATTTT.